This entry lists 17 T cell receptor beta chains sequenced from one sample in a study of cytomegalovirus exposure and HLA in healthy donors (dated by TCRdb to the late 2010s). Library preparation was by the immunoSEQ multiplex PCR assay. In TCRdb, the immuneACCESS table is reduced to in-frame sequences with V and J assigned. These tables do not hold every clone; where another copy was compared, an unresolved V gene accounts for under half, and the others remain unexplained. The sample has about 120,000 clones on record, approximately 88% of them singletons. The ten biggest clones cover about 6% of the sample. Source material: PBMCs. The receptors stem from a woman aged 18 to 35 in good health and CMV-seropositive.

The V call is TRBV5-4, the J call TRBJ2-6, with 10 bases lining up with TRBD2. V shed 5 bases, J shed 0 bases, and the junction held 5 bases outside the gene matches. The CDR3 covers 17 residues. The germline V gene encodes CDR1 SGHNT and CDR2 YYREEE (reference sequence). The CDR3 loop is CASSPSGGRSGANVLTF. CDR3 bases: TGTGCCAGCAGTCCTAGCGGGGGACGCTCTGGGGCCAACGTCCTGACTTTC.

Remarks on this clone: Other DNA sequences in this specimen translate into the identical CDR3. The V and J genes are TRBV7-9 and TRBJ1-4; the match to TRBD1 covers 9 bases. V shed 5 bases and J 7 bases; nucleotides not matched to a gene: 5. The CDR3 runs to 14 residues. CDR1 and CDR2 from the germline V gene are SEHNR and FQNEAQ (reference sequence). This CDR3 reads CASSLQGAGEKLFF. The CDR3 bases are TGTGCCAGCAGCCTACAGGGGGCGGGTGAAAAACTGTTTTTT.

The chain recombines TRBV11-3 with TRBJ2-5; 10 bases fit TRBD2. Per the germline V gene, CDR1 is SGHNT and CDR2 is YENEEA. This CDR3 spans 16 amino acids. V lost 1 base, J lost 6 bases, and 8 bases stayed unmatched. The CDR3 is CASSLVPGTSEKTQYF. CDR3 nucleotides: TGTGCCAGCAGCTTAGTCCCCGGGACTAGCGAAAAGACCCAGTACTTC.

This chain links TRBV5-4 with TRBJ1-2; 9 positions agree with TRBD1. Per germline, CDR1 SGHNT and CDR2 YYREEE (reference sequence). This CDR3 has 15 amino acids. With 5 bases clipped from V and 4 bases from J, the junction kept 9 bases outside the gene matches. The CDR3 DNA reads TGTGCCAGCAGAACCTACAGGGGGCAGAGCTATGGCTACACCTTC. This encodes CASRTYRGQSYGYTF.

V gene TRBV9 combines with J gene TRBJ2-5, with a possible D match to TRBD1 (6 bases). CDR1 and CDR2 (germline): SGDLS, YYNGEE. This CDR3 is built from 16 residues. The V end lost 2 bases, the J end lost 1 base, and 15 bases lay between the germline ends. The CDR3 is CASSVTPTGIQETQYF. Written as DNA, the CDR3 is TGTGCCAGCAGCGTTACCCCTACAGGGATCCAAGAGACCCAGTACTTC. Full variable domain (remainder filled in from reference TRBV9 and TRBJ2-5): DSGVTQTPKHLITATGQRVTLRCSPRSGDLSVYWYQQSLDQGLQFLIQYYNGEERAKGNILERFSAQQFPDLHSELNLSSLELGDSALYFCASSVTPTGIQETQYFGPGTRLLVL.

This rearrangement joins TRBV28 to TRBJ1-2; TRBD1 matches at 10 bases. V lost 5 bases to trimming and J lost 7 bases; unmatched junction nucleotides: 7. Germline loops: CDR1 MDHEN, CDR2 SYDVKM. The CDR3 length is 14 residues. Here the CDR3 reads CASSAGQGTIGYTF. The DNA of the CDR3 is TGTGCCAGCAGTGCGGGACAGGGGACGATTGGCTACACCTTC.

The chain links TRBV28 to TRBJ2-7; D unclear. Germline-derived CDR1 and CDR2 are MDHEN and SYDVKM. The CDR3 loop spans 12 amino acids. V dropped 5 bases and J dropped 6 bases, with 11 bases sitting between them. This chain's CDR3 is CASSPPRGEQYF. The CDR3 DNA sequence: TGTGCCAGCAGTCCTCCGAGAGGCGAGCAGTACTTC.

This chain connects TRBV25-1 to TRBJ2-3, with TRBD2 identical over 9 bases. Germline V gene lookup returns CDR1 MGHDK and CDR2 SYGVNS. This CDR3 contains 16 residues. The trim removed 3 bases at V and 4 bases at J, leaving 8 bases unmatched. CDR3 sequence: CASSDLPREGADTQYF. In DNA form, the CDR3 reads TGTGCCAGCAGTGACCTCCCGCGGGAGGGGGCAGATACGCAGTATTTT.

This clone was counted a few times. This chain links TRBV19 with TRBJ2-7, with 7 bases identical to TRBD2. The ends lost 4 bases at V and 3 bases at J; junction bases unmatched: 12. CDR3 length: 16 amino acids. CDR1 and CDR2 (germline): LNHDA, SQIVND (reference sequence). CDR3 DNA: TGTGCCAGTAGTACCGGGGACGCCGGGGACTACTACGAGCAGTACTTC. Protein sequence: CASSTGDAGDYYEQYF. Full variable domain (outside the CDR3, taken from reference TRBV19 and TRBJ2-7): DGGITQSPKYLFRKEGQNVTLSCEQNLNHDAMYWYRQDPGQGLRLIYYSQIVNDFQKGDIAEGYSVSREKKESFPLTVTSAQKNPTAFYLCASSTGDAGDYYEQYFGPGTRLTVT.

The chain recombines TRBV9 with TRBJ2-2; maybe TRBD2 (5 bases). The V and J ends lost 0 bases and 4 bases respectively, with 13 bases between them. The CDR3 contains 16 residues. Germline CDR1 SGDLS, CDR2 YYNGEE. In nucleotides, the CDR3 is TGTGCCAGCAGCGTAGCCCGGCAACGGGGCACCGGGGAGCTGTTTTTT. It specifies CASSVARQRGTGELFF.

This sequence joins TRBV7-3 and TRBJ1-1; no firm D call. Germline values: CDR1 SGHTA, CDR2 FQGTGA. The V gene lost 1 base and the J gene lost 0 bases, with 12 bases spanning the gap. This CDR3 is built from 16 residues. CDR3 region: CASSLRALNMNTEAFF. The CDR3 DNA follows: TGTGCCAGCAGCTTAAGGGCCCTGAATATGAACACTGAAGCTTTCTTT.

The V and J genes are TRBV5-6 and TRBJ2-7, with D unclear. V lost 1 base and J 5 bases, leaving 4 bases between the germline ends. Germline assignment: CDR1 SGHDT and CDR2 YYEEEE. The CDR3 sequence is 11 residues long. The CDR3 spells CASSLQNEQYF. The DNA for the CDR3 is TGTGCCAGCAGCTTGCAAAACGAGCAGTACTTC.

The chain couples TRBV7-9 to TRBJ2-2; D is unresolved. The CDR3 is made up of 15 amino acids. CDR1 and CDR2 from the germline V gene are SEHNR and FQNEAQ (reference sequence). Trimming removed 7 bases at V and 0 bases at J, with 12 bases between. In DNA form, the CDR3 reads TGTGCCAGCATCTCGCAGGCCCCGAACACCGGGGAGCTGTTTTTT. Translation: CASISQAPNTGELFF.

The chain is built from TRBV5-4 and TRBJ2-1; TRBD2 matches at 8 bases. Germline-derived CDR1 and CDR2 are SGHNT and YYREEE (reference sequence). Trimming removed 5 bases from V and 10 bases from J; junction bases left unmatched: 8. This CDR3 has 13 amino acids. The CDR3 nucleotides are TGTGCCAGCAGGGGGTTAGCGGGAAACGAGCAGTTCTTC. The encoded protein is CASRGLAGNEQFF.

The chain has TRBV28 and TRBJ2-1; 11 positions agree with TRBD2. CDR1 MDHEN and CDR2 SYDVKM come from the germline V gene. The CDR3 loop spans 16 amino acids. V lost 7 bases to trimming and J lost 2 bases; unmatched junction nucleotides: 7. The CDR3: CASTSPTSGTYNEQFF. The CDR3 region has the DNA TGTGCCAGCACCTCCCCGACTAGCGGGACCTACAATGAGCAGTTCTTC. Drawing the rest from reference TRBV28 and TRBJ2-1, the complete variable domain is DVKVTQSSRYLVKRTGEKVFLECVQDMDHENMFWYRQDPGLGLRLIYFSYDVKMKEKGDIPEGYSVSREKKERFSLILESASTNQTSMYLCASTSPTSGTYNEQFFGPGTRLTVL.

This clone was observed once. The chain combines TRBV2 with TRBJ2-4; 10 bases agree with TRBD2. The CDR3 length is 16 residues. Germline V gene sequence: CDR1 SNHLY, CDR2 FYNNEI. The V segment lost 1 base and the J segment 0 bases; nucleotides outside the gene matches: 0. CDR3 region: CASSEGLAGAKNIQYF. For the CDR3, the DNA is TGTGCCAGCAGTGAAGGACTAGCGGGAGCCAAAAACATTCAGTACTTC. The variable domain in full, with the rest retrieved from reference TRBV2 and TRBJ2-4, is EPEVTQTPSHQVTQMGQEVILRCVPISNHLYFYWYRQILGQKVEFLVSFYNNEISEKSEIFDDQFSVERPDGSNFTLKIRSTKLEDSAMYFCASSEGLAGAKNIQYFGAGTRLSVL.

The chain combines TRBV15 with TRBJ1-2; D not resolved. Between the trimmed V and J ends, which lost 5 bases and 6 bases, there was a span of 13 bases. The CDR3 loop spans 13 amino acids. Germline V gene data show CDR1 as LNHNV and CDR2 as YYDKDF (reference sequence). CDR3 nucleotides: TGTGCCACCAGCGGCAGGCGGGCCCATGGCTACACCTTC. Translating gives CATSGRRAHGYTF.